This T cell receptor beta chain originates from a study of a mutant IDH1 vaccine in newly diagnosed glioma. About the research overall: Previous care, which was radiotherapy, temozolomide, or both, most often involved both. Whole-study results and caveats: It was approximately 93% of patients that developed vaccine-induced immune responses.

Time point given: week 23, last vaccination. All doses held 300 ug of mutant IDH1 20-mer peptide, with topical imiquimod. Germline values: CDR1 SEHNR, CDR2 FQNEAQ (reference sequence). V shed 1 base and J 7 bases; nucleotides not matched to a gene: 13. CDR3 length: 16 residues. For this clone: What it recognizes is unknown.

Data came from immunoSEQ multiplex PCR; TCRdb stores just in-frame clones and leaves some out. The sample has tens of thousands of clones, about 81% seen once. Specimen: PBMCs, collected from a glioma patient whose treatment included an IDH1 peptide vaccine. This chain links TRBV7-9 with TRBJ2-7; 7 bases match TRBD1. The clonotype originates from a woman in her 40s with glioma. Some clones in this sample may be carry-over from other donors' samples. This CDR3 reads CASSLDSGQGVVEQYF. CDR3 nucleotides: TGTGCCAGCAGCTTAGATTCCGGGCAGGGGGTTGTTGAGCAGTACTTC.